Following are 29 T cell receptor beta chains from one sample sequenced in a study of blood T cell repertoires in COVID-19. Sequenced by immunoSEQ multiplex PCR; TCRdb stores in-frame clones only, minus some. The profile covers about 210,000 clones, with about 81% appearing a single time and roughly 8.7% taken by the ten largest. The sequenced material came from PBMCs or T cells enriched from blood (not recorded which). Receptors originate from a man between 40 and 49 years old who had recovered from COVID-19.

The chain couples TRBV27 to TRBJ2-1, with 8 positions matching TRBD2. There are 16 residues in the CDR3. V gave up 5 bases and J gave up 0 bases; unmatched junction bases: 6. Germline V gives CDR1 MNHEY, CDR2 SMNVEV (reference sequence). CDR3 in DNA: TGTGCCAGCAGTCCCCGACTAGCGAGCTCCTACAATGAGCAGTTCTTC. This gives the protein CASSPRLASSYNEQFF.

The V gene is TRBV19, the J gene TRBJ1-1; D remains ambiguous. CDR1 and CDR2 (germline): LNHDA, SQIVND (reference sequence). The CDR3 has 12 residues. Trimming stripped 3 bases from V and 1 base from J, with 3 bases between. CDR3 DNA: TGTGCCAGTAGTATCCAGAACACTGAAGCTTTCTTT. Amino acid sequence: CASSIQNTEAFF.

This rearrangement joins TRBV28 to TRBJ1-3, with 9 bases aligning to TRBD1. The germline V gene encodes CDR1 MDHEN and CDR2 SYDVKM. The CDR3 totals 13 residues. V lost 8 bases to trimming and J lost 7 bases; unmatched junction nucleotides: 6. The CDR3 region has the DNA TGTGCCAGCGGAACAGGGGGCAGGAACACCATATATTTT. Its protein is CASGTGGRNTIYF.

The chain employs TRBV2 and TRBJ1-6; 9 bases line up with TRBD1. V lost 11 bases, J lost 6 bases, and 8 bases stayed unmatched. The germline CDR1 and CDR2 sequences are SNHLY and FYNNEI. The CDR3 contains 14 residues. CDR3 coding DNA: TGTGCCGCGAAGAGGACAGGGGTTAATTCACCCCTCCACTTT. This codes for CAAKRTGVNSPLHF.

This chain links TRBV9 with TRBJ2-2, with 12 bases matching TRBD2. In germline, CDR1 is SGDLS, CDR2 YYNGEE. The V segment lost 3 bases and the J segment 5 bases; nucleotides outside the gene matches: 2. This CDR3 contains 15 residues. The CDR3: CASSGGLAGTGELFF. The DNA of the CDR3 is TGTGCCAGCAGCGGAGGACTAGCGGGGACCGGGGAGCTGTTTTTT.

The V gene is TRBV24-1, the J gene TRBJ2-3, with D tentatively TRBD2 (6 bases). The germline V and J ends were trimmed by 6 bases and 5 bases, with 11 bases remaining between them. Germline loops: CDR1 KGHDR, CDR2 SFDVKD. This CDR3 spans 13 amino acids. CDR3 amino acids: CATSNPGGDTQYF. CDR3 nucleotide sequence: TGTGCCACCAGTAATCCCGGGGGAGATACGCAGTATTTT.

This chain joins TRBV5-1 and TRBJ1-2, with 7 nucleotides matching TRBD1. CDR3 length equals 14 residues. Unmatched junction bases numbered 6, after V lost 5 bases and J lost 2 bases. The germline V gene encodes CDR1 SGHRS and CDR2 YFSETQ. CDR3: CASSTGQENYGYTF. In DNA, the CDR3 is TGCGCCAGCAGTACAGGACAGGAGAACTATGGCTACACCTTC.

This clone was detected once. This chain uses TRBV6-1 with TRBJ2-1; 9 bases agree with TRBD1. Germline-derived CDR1 and CDR2 are MNHNS and SASEGT. CDR3 length: 15 amino acids. J gave up 6 bases and V 1 base, and 4 bases lay outside the gene matches. DNA of the CDR3: TGTGCCAGCAGTGAAGACCGGGACAGGGTCAATGAGCAGTTCTTC. Translated, it gives CASSEDRDRVNEQFF.

This chain connects TRBV27 to TRBJ2-3; tentative D call: TRBD1 (6 bases). The CDR3 contains 15 residues. Trimming cost V 1 base and J 0 bases, with 8 bases left between them. Germline loops: CDR1 MNHEY, CDR2 SMNVEV (reference sequence). The CDR3 nucleotides are TGTGCCAGCAGTTTATTGGGGGCTAGCACAGATACGCAGTATTTT. Its protein is CASSLLGASTDTQYF.

This clone was observed a handful of times. The gene calls are TRBV21-1 and TRBJ2-1; TRBD1 was called by the table and not checked on the DNA. TRBV21-1 constitutes a pseudogene. There are 12 residues in the CDR3. The CDR3 DNA sequence: TGTGCCGAGGGACAGACCTACAATGAGCAGTTCTTC. It encodes CAEGQTYNEQFF.

The chain is built from TRBV5-1 and TRBJ2-5; weak D call: TRBD1 (5 bases). Deletions cut 0 bases from V and 3 bases from J, with 9 bases between. CDR1 and CDR2 from the germline V gene are SGHRS and YFSETQ. The CDR3 totals 14 residues. The CDR3 spells CASSLGAGKETQYF. The CDR3 nucleotides read TGCGCCAGCAGCTTGGGGGCAGGGAAAGAGACCCAGTACTTC. Based on the CDR3 plus reference TRBV5-1 and TRBJ2-5, the full variable domain is KAGVTQTPRYLIKTRGQQVTLSCSPISGHRSVSWYQQTPGQGLQFLFEYFSETQRNKGNFPGRFSGRQFSNSRSEMNVSTLELGDSALYLCASSLGAGKETQYFGPGTRLLVL.

The chain carries TRBV2 and TRBJ2-3, with 9 bases fitting TRBD1. V lost 4 bases, J lost 0 bases, and 5 bases stayed unmatched. The CDR3 has 16 residues. Germline-derived CDR1 and CDR2 are SNHLY and FYNNEI. The DNA for the CDR3 is TGTGCCAGCAGTGCAACCGGGACAGGGAGCACAGATACGCAGTATTTT. Translated, it gives CASSATGTGSTDTQYF.

This chain uses TRBV10-3 with TRBJ1-5, with D possibly matching TRBD1 (6 bases). This CDR3 comprises 14 residues. V lost 4 bases to trimming and J lost 5 bases, with 12 bases between them. Germline values: CDR1 ENHRY, CDR2 SYGVKD. The CDR3 DNA reads as TGTGCCATCAGTGGGGGAACAGGGCATCAGCCCCAGCATTTT. Its translation: CAISGGTGHQPQHF.

V is TRBV5-6 and J is TRBJ1-2, with D unclear. The CDR3 loop spans 15 amino acids. V was pared by 9 bases and J by 1 base, with 19 bases between. Germline V lookup: CDR1 SGHDT, CDR2 YYEEEE. The CDR3 nucleotides read TGTGCCACACAGCTGTGGGGAGGAGTTAACTATGGCTACACCTTC. Translated, it gives CATQLWGGVNYGYTF.

This clone was seen a handful of times. This chain joins TRBV7-3 and TRBJ2-2, with D maybe TRBD1 (6 bases). The V gene lost 3 bases and the J gene lost 4 bases, with 12 bases spanning the gap. This CDR3 is 15 amino acids long. Germline V lookup: CDR1 SGHTA, CDR2 FQGTGA. CDR3 in DNA: TGTGCCAGCAGCTTGACAGGACTGATCACCGGGGAGCTGTTTTTT. This encodes CASSLTGLITGELFF.

The chain employs TRBV6-5 and TRBJ1-4; D gene uncertain. CDR3 length equals 11 residues. With 6 bases removed from V and 6 bases from J, the gap between germline ends came to 5 bases. Looked up from germline, CDR1 is MNHEY and CDR2 is SVGAGI. CDR3 amino acids: CASRAHEKLFF. The CDR3 nucleotides are TGTGCCAGCAGGGCTCATGAAAAACTGTTTTTT.

The DNA for the CDR3 is TGTGCCAGCTCCCCCGGTGTCAATTCTCAACGGGGGAAACTGTTTTTT. The encoded protein is CASSPGVNSQRGKLFF. V usage is TRBV19 and J usage is TRBJ1-4; the D gene is possibly TRBD1 (5 bases). This CDR3 has 16 amino acids. Trimming cost V 9 bases and J 11 bases, with 28 bases left between them. The V gene's germline CDR1 is LNHDA and CDR2 SQIVND (reference sequence).

V gene TRBV27 combines with J gene TRBJ2-7; TRBD1 is a possible D gene (6 bases). Germline V CDR1 and CDR2: MNHEY, SMNVEV (reference sequence). The CDR3 runs 14 residues. V lost 3 bases and J 4 bases, leaving 13 bases between the germline ends. The CDR3, as DNA: TGTGCCAGCAGTTTTTTAGCAGGGGCTTACGAGCAGTACTTC. It is translated as CASSFLAGAYEQYF.

The chain combines TRBV2 with TRBJ2-5; D may be TRBD1 (6 bases). The CDR3 runs 15 residues. Trimming pared 4 bases from V and 2 bases from J, leaving 14 bases between. CDR1 is SNHLY and CDR2 is FYNNEI in the germline V gene. The CDR3 spells CASSATGTSQETQYF. The DNA for the CDR3 is TGTGCCAGCAGTGCTACAGGGACCTCGCAAGAGACCCAGTACTTC.

The chain has TRBV30 and TRBJ1-2, with D possibly being TRBD1 (5 bases). The CDR3 consists of 13 residues. V was cut by 8 bases and J by 6 bases, with 19 bases left in between. Looked up from germline, CDR1 is GTSNPN and CDR2 is SVGIG (reference sequence). The CDR3 DNA reads as TGTGCCCGCACAGGTTTTGTTACGGATGGCTACACCTTC. Translating gives CARTGFVTDGYTF.

This chain connects TRBV29-1 to TRBJ1-2, with 8 bases lining up with TRBD1. CDR1 and CDR2 from the germline V gene are SQVTM and ANQGSEA. V was pared by 6 bases and J by 4 bases, with 10 bases of the junction left unmatched. The CDR3 has 14 residues. CDR3 coding DNA: TGCAGCGTGGGCCTCGGACAGGGAAGCTATGGCTACACCTTC. It translates to CSVGLGQGSYGYTF.

The rearrangement joins TRBV10-1 to TRBJ1-1; D remains ambiguous. Germline assignment: CDR1 WNHNN and CDR2 SYGVQD (reference sequence). V shed 5 bases and J shed 0 bases, with 7 bases lying between them. CDR3 length: 13 amino acids. The CDR3 spells CASSNSMNTEAFF. The CDR3 DNA follows: TGCGCCAGCAGTAACAGTATGAACACTGAAGCTTTCTTT.

The chain employs TRBV10-3 and TRBJ2-3; 9 bases line up with TRBD2. The germline V gene has CDR1 ENHRY and CDR2 SYGVKD. V lost 3 bases and J lost 4; bases outside the gene matches: 2. CDR3 size: 14 residues. CDR3 amino acids: CAISELAGADTQYF. The DNA of the CDR3 is TGTGCCATCAGTGAATTAGCGGGAGCAGATACGCAGTATTTT.

V gene TRBV7-8 combines with J gene TRBJ2-5; no reliable D call. Germline lookup yields CDR1 SGHVS and CDR2 FQNEAQ. V was pared by 5 bases and J by 2 bases, with 12 bases between. The CDR3 runs 14 residues. CDR3 in DNA: TGTGCCAGCAGCCACGGTCGGGTTCAAGAGACCCAGTACTTC. Encoded protein: CASSHGRVQETQYF.

V usage is TRBV4-1 and J usage is TRBJ2-3; possible D gene TRBD1, 7 bases. The CDR3 totals 17 residues. V was shortened by 4 bases and J by 0 bases, with 17 bases between the two germline ends. CDR1 and CDR2 (germline): MGHRA, YSYEKL. The CDR3 region is CASSPGGQRASTDTQYF. The CDR3 DNA sequence: TGCGCCAGCAGCCCCGGGGGACAGAGAGCTAGCACAGATACGCAGTATTTT.

The J gene is TRBJ2-5, the V gene TRBV19; 9 bases are a match to TRBD2. The CDR3 contains 14 residues. Germline CDR1 is LNHDA and CDR2 is SQIVND (reference sequence). With 4 bases clipped from V and 6 bases from J, the junction kept 6 bases outside the gene matches. The CDR3 DNA is TGTGCCAGTAGTAGTCAAGCGGGGGGAAAGACCCAGTACTTC. This sequence encodes CASSSQAGGKTQYF. The whole variable domain, filled in from reference TRBV19 and TRBJ2-5, reads DGGITQSPKYLFRKEGQNVTLSCEQNLNHDAMYWYRQDPGQGLRLIYYSQIVNDFQKGDIAEGYSVSREKKESFPLTVTSAQKNPTAFYLCASSSQAGGKTQYFGPGTRLLVL.

The genes are TRBV28 and TRBJ1-5, with a tentative D call TRBD1 (5 bases). This CDR3 is built from 13 residues. Germline-derived CDR1 and CDR2 are MDHEN and SYDVKM. The germline V and J ends were trimmed by 4 bases and 4 bases, with 8 bases remaining between them. The CDR3 reads CASSSTANQPQHF. As DNA, the CDR3 is TGTGCCAGCAGTTCGACAGCTAATCAGCCCCAGCATTTT.

This rearrangement joins TRBV4-1 to TRBJ1-4; a possible D gene is TRBD1 (5 bases). CDR1 is MGHRA, CDR2 YSYEKL, per germline. There are 19 residues in the CDR3. Trimming pared 1 base from V and 0 bases from J, leaving 18 bases between. The CDR3 here is CASSQGIAGGGATNEKLFF. The CDR3, as DNA: TGCGCCAGCAGCCAAGGAATAGCGGGTGGGGGGGCAACTAATGAAAAACTGTTTTTT.

This clone has at least ten counts. The sample holds other DNA sequences that translate to the same CDR3. The chain joins TRBV5-1 to TRBJ2-3; D uncertain. V was shortened by 7 bases and J by 0 bases, with 9 bases between the two germline ends. Germline V gene lookup returns CDR1 SGHRS and CDR2 YFSETQ. This CDR3 is 13 amino acids long. This chain's CDR3 is CASRRGSTDTQYF. The CDR3 DNA sequence: TGCGCCAGCCGTCGAGGAAGCACAGATACGCAGTATTTT.